The 17 T cell receptor beta chains listed next were all sequenced from one sample in a study of blood T cell repertoires in COVID-19. Sequenced by immunoSEQ multiplex PCR; TCRdb stores in-frame clones only, minus some. This sample has about 120,000 clones, with around 84% found just once. The material sequenced was PBMCs or T cells enriched from blood (not recorded which). These receptors were obtained from a woman in her twenties or thirties who had recovered from COVID-19.

V gene TRBV20-1 combines with J gene TRBJ2-4, with D possibly being TRBD1 (6 bases). The CDR3 has 15 residues. Germline CDR1 and CDR2: DFQATT and SNEGSKA (reference sequence). V gave up 3 bases and J gave up 3 bases, with 15 bases separating them. This chain's CDR3 is CSASRQAGGKNIQYF. CDR3 DNA: TGCAGTGCTAGTCGACAGGCGGGTGGCAAAAACATTCAGTACTTC.

This clone is a singleton in its sample. The chain combines TRBV7-9 with TRBJ2-3, with D possibly being TRBD2 (6 bases). With 5 bases removed from V and 2 bases from J, the gap between germline ends came to 14 bases. Germline V gives CDR1 SEHNR, CDR2 FQNEAQ (reference sequence). The CDR3 sequence is 15 residues long. This CDR3 is CASSPAGGDTDTQYF. The CDR3 DNA follows: TGTGCCAGCAGCCCCGCCGGGGGAGACACAGATACGCAGTATTTT.

V usage is TRBV14 and J usage is TRBJ2-7; 12 nucleotides align to TRBD1. Looked up from germline, CDR1 is SGHDN and CDR2 is FVKESK. This CDR3 region has 16 residues. J lost 5 bases, V lost 3 bases, and 8 bases had no gene match. CDR3 bases: TGTGCCAGCAGCCACACGCCGGGACAGGGGGCTCACGAGCAGTACTTC. This codes for CASSHTPGQGAHEQYF.

This clone appeared a few times. The chain uses TRBV7-2 and TRBJ1-3; D is uncertain. V was trimmed by 2 bases and J by 2 bases, leaving 4 bases between them. The CDR3 extends over 13 amino acids. CDR1 SGHTA and CDR2 FQGNSA come from the germline V gene. The CDR3 coding sequence is TGTGCCAGCAGCTTATGGCCTGGAAACACCATATATTTT. Translating gives CASSLWPGNTIYF.

The rearrangement uses TRBV5-4 and TRBJ1-1; D ambiguous. Germline V gives CDR1 SGHNT, CDR2 YYREEE (reference sequence). This CDR3 is built from 14 residues. V gave up 3 bases and J gave up 1 base, with 10 bases separating them. The CDR3 DNA reads TGTGCCAGCAGCTCGAGGCAGCCGAACACTGAAGCTTTCTTT. Its translation: CASSSRQPNTEAFF.

This clone was counted only a few times. The rearrangement uses TRBV28 and TRBJ2-7; D might be TRBD2 (5 bases). Germline CDR1 MDHEN, CDR2 SYDVKM. The CDR3 consists of 14 residues. The V and J ends lost 1 base and 5 bases respectively, with 12 bases between them. CDR3 loop: CASSLSDPRDEQYF. DNA for the CDR3: TGTGCCAGCAGTTTATCAGACCCGAGGGACGAGCAGTACTTC.

The chain employs TRBV18 and TRBJ2-2; the match to TRBD2 covers 11 bases. CDR3 length equals 16 residues. V gave up 1 base and J gave up 5 bases; unmatched junction bases: 3. Germline CDR1 and CDR2: KGHSH and LQKENI. The chain's CDR3 is CASSPLLAGGTGELFF. The CDR3 DNA reads as TGTGCCAGCTCACCACTGCTAGCGGGAGGTACCGGGGAGCTGTTTTTT.

The chain links TRBV28 to TRBJ2-3; 7 nucleotides align to TRBD2. With V trimmed by 4 bases and J by 0 bases, 7 bases remained unmatched. This CDR3 spans 16 amino acids. Germline CDR1 MDHEN, CDR2 SYDVKM. The CDR3 DNA sequence: TGTGCCAGCAGTTCACTAGCGTCTTCTAGCACAGATACGCAGTATTTT. Amino acid sequence: CASSSLASSSTDTQYF. Based on the CDR3 plus reference TRBV28 and TRBJ2-3, the full variable domain is DVKVTQSSRYLVKRTGEKVFLECVQDMDHENMFWYRQDPGLGLRLIYFSYDVKMKEKGDIPEGYSVSREKKERFSLILESASTNQTSMYLCASSSLASSSTDTQYFGPGTRLTVL.

The V and J genes are TRBV18 and TRBJ2-5; 10 bases match TRBD1. Germline-derived CDR1 and CDR2 are KGHSH and LQKENI. The CDR3 has 15 amino acids. Trimming removed 5 bases from V and 3 bases from J; junction bases left unmatched: 6. The chain's CDR3 is CASSARDRGEETQYF. The DNA of the CDR3 is TGTGCCAGCTCAGCTAGGGACAGGGGAGAAGAGACCCAGTACTTC.

This rearrangement joins TRBV29-1 to TRBJ2-5; TRBD1 aligns across 7 bases. From germline, CDR1 is SQVTM and CDR2 ANQGSEA. The junction had 5 bases not matched to a gene; V was cut back by 6 bases and J by 4 bases. The CDR3 runs 12 residues. The CDR3 coding sequence is TGCAGCGTAAGACAGGGCCCAGAGACCCAGTACTTC. Its protein product is CSVRQGPETQYF.

This clone has just a few counts. The sample has other DNA sequences that encode this CDR3 too. The chain has TRBV3-1 (or the pseudogene TRBV3-2) and TRBJ2-5; D is unresolved. The CDR3 has 13 amino acids. The germline V gene encodes CDR1 LGHDT and CDR2 YNNKEL (reference sequence). Trimming pared 1 base from V and 4 bases from J, leaving 7 bases between. CDR3 protein: CASSQVRGETQYF. The CDR3, as DNA: TGTGCCAGCAGCCAAGTTAGAGGAGAGACCCAGTACTTC.

The genes are TRBV1 and TRBJ2-7; the D call TRBD2 from the table was never checked on the DNA. TRBV1 is noted as a pseudogene. This CDR3 comprises 14 residues. The CDR3 DNA sequence: TGCACCAGCAGCCCACGACCGGGAGGCGGAGAGCAGTACTTC. This gives the protein CTSSPRPGGGEQYF.

J is TRBJ2-2 and V is TRBV10-3; the D is unclear. The CDR3 length is 13 residues. The V end lost 5 bases, the J end lost 6 bases, and 10 bases lay between the germline ends. The germline CDR1 and CDR2 sequences are ENHRY and SYGVKD. This CDR3 reads CAISPPLSGELFF. The CDR3, as DNA: TGTGCCATCAGTCCCCCTCTATCCGGGGAGCTGTTTTTT.

The chain's CDR3 is CASSLGPLGGGQPQHF. The CDR3 DNA reads TGTGCCAGCAGCTTGGGGCCGTTGGGAGGGGGACAGCCCCAGCATTTT. V usage is TRBV5-5 and J usage is TRBJ1-5, with a tentative D call TRBD1 (6 bases). The CDR3 has 16 amino acids. CDR1 is SGHKS, CDR2 YYEKEE, per germline (reference sequence). The ends were cut back, 0 bases at V and 7 bases at J, with 17 bases in the middle.

The V call is TRBV6-2 or TRBV6-3, the J call TRBJ1-1; D gene ambiguous. Trimming left V 6 bases short and J 2 bases short, with 10 bases between. From germline, CDR1 is MNHEY and CDR2 SVGEGT. The CDR3 is 13 residues long. CDR3 residues: CASSRGLNTEAFF. CDR3 nucleotides: TGTGCCAGCAGCCGAGGACTTAACACTGAAGCTTTCTTT.

V usage is TRBV5-1 and J usage is TRBJ2-2, with 9 bases identical to TRBD2. Germline values: CDR1 SGHRS, CDR2 YFSETQ. CDR3 size: 16 residues. V lost 0 bases and J lost 1; bases outside the gene matches: 1. The CDR3 DNA reads TGCGCCAGCAGCTTGGTTAGCGGGAGGAACACCGGGGAGCTGTTTTTT. Its translation is CASSLVSGRNTGELFF.

V usage is TRBV6-5 and J usage is TRBJ2-7, with TRBD1 matching 8 bases. This CDR3 is 14 amino acids long. V was pared by 5 bases and J by 4 bases, with 7 bases of the junction left unmatched. Germline V lookup: CDR1 MNHEY, CDR2 SVGAGI. CDR3 sequence: CASSQPQGAYEQYF. The CDR3 bases are TGTGCCAGCAGTCAACCCCAGGGGGCGTACGAGCAGTACTTC.